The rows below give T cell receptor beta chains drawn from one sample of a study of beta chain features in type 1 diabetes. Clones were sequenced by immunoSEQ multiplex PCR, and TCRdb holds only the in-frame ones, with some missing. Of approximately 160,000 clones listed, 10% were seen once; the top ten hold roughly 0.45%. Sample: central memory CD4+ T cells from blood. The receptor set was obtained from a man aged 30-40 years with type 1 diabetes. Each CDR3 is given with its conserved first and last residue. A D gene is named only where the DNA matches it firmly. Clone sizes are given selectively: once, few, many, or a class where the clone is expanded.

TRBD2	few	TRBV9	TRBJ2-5	TGTGCCAGCAGCGTAGGACTAGCGGGAGGGGATTTAAAAGAGACCCAGTACTTC	CASSVGLAGGDLKETQYF
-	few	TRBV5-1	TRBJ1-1	TGCGCCAGCAGCTTGGTGGACATTAACACTGAAGCTTTCTTT	CASSLVDINTEAFF
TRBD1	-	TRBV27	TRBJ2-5	TGTGCCAGCAGTCTCCAGCCCGGGACAGCGGACGAGACCCAGTACTTC	CASSLQPGTADETQYF
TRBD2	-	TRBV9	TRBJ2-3	TGTGCCAGCAGCGTAGCGGCTAGCGGTCACACAGATACGCAGTATTTT	CASSVAASGHTDTQYF
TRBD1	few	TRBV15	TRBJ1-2	TGTGCCACCAGCAGAGGGGACAGGGAAGGCTACACCTTC	CATSRGDREGYTF
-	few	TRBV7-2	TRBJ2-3	TGTGCCAGCAGCTTTGAAGGGCTAGCCTACACAGATACGCAGTATTTT	CASSFEGLAYTDTQYF
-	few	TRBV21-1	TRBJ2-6	TGTGCCAGCAGCAAAGTGGCCCACTCTGGGGCCAACGTCCTGACTTTC	CASSKVAHSGANVLTF
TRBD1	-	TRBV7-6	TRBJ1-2	TGTGCCAGCAGCCCGATACAGGGGAACTATGGCTACACCTTC	CASSPIQGNYGYTF
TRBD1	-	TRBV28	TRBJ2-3	TGTGCCAGCAGTTTACCCAACAGGGGAGATACGCAGTATTTT	CASSLPNRGDTQYF
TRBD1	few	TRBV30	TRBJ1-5	TGTGCCTGGACCGGACAGGTCGATCAGCCCCAGCATTTT	CAWTGQVDQPQHF
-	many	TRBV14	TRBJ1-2	TGTGCCAGCAGCCAAGGGCTGAACTATGGCTACACCTTC	CASSQGLNYGYTF
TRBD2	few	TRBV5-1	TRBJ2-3	TGCGCCAGCAGCTTGGCGGCGGGAGGCACAGATACGCAGTATTTT	CASSLAAGGTDTQYF
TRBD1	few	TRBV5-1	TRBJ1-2	TGCGCCAGCAGACGGTCCAGGGGGGACTATGGCTACACCTTC	CASRRSRGDYGYTF
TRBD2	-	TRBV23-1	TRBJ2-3	TGCGCCAGCACCCTTGTGCAGCGGGAGGGCACAGATACGCAGTATTTT	CASTLVQREGTDTQYF
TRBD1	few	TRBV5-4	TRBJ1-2	TGTGCCAGCAGCTTGGAGGCCAGGGGGTTTGGCTACACCTTC	CASSLEARGFGYTF
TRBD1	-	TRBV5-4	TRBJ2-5	TGTGCCAGCAGCGTAGGGGGCGTTTTTGAGACCCAGTACTTC	CASSVGGVFETQYF
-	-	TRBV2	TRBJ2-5	TGTGCCAGCAGTCGCTCGGCGGTAGAGACCCAGTACTTC	CASSRSAVETQYF
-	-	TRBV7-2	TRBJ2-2	TGTGCCAGCAGCTCAGTGCCCAGGGAGCTGTTTTTT	CASSSVPRELFF
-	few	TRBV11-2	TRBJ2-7	TGTGCCAGCAGCTCCCGGGACTTCGAGCAGTACTTC	CASSSRDFEQYF
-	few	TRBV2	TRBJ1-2	TGTGCCAGCAGCGGACAAATGTGGTATGGCTACACCTTC	CASSGQMWYGYTF
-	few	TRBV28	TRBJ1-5	TGTGCCAGCAGTTTGGTACTGGGAGGTAATCAGCCCCAGCATTTT	CASSLVLGGNQPQHF
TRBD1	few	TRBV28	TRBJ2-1	TGTGCCAGCAGCGAGACAGGGGGTAGGAATGAGCAGTTCTTC	CASSETGGRNEQFF
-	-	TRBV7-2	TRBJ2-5	TGTGCCAGCAGCCCCCCTGGCGAGACCCAGTACTTC	CASSPPGETQYF
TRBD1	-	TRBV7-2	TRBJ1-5	TGTGCCAGCAGCTTGGGGACAGGGAATCAGCCCCAGCATTTT	CASSLGTGNQPQHF
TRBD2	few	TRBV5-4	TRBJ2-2	TGTGCCAGCAGCTTGAAAACTAGCGGAACGAACACCGGGGAGCTGTTTTTT	CASSLKTSGTNTGELFF
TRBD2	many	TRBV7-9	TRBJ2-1	TGTGCCAGCAGCTTATCCCTAGCGGGCTCCTACAATGAGCAGTTCTTC	CASSLSLAGSYNEQFF
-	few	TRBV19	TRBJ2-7	TGTGCCAGTAGCGGGAGCTTCTACGAGCAGTACTTC	CASSGSFYEQYF
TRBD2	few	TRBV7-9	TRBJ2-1	TGTGCCAGCAGCTCCAGACTAGCGGGAGATGAGCAGTTCTTC	CASSSRLAGDEQFF
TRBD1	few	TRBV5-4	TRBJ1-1	TGTGCCAGCAGCTCCAGGACAGGCGGGAACACTGAAGCTTTCTTT	CASSSRTGGNTEAFF
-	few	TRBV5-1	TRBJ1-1	TGCGCCAGCAGCTTGGTTTTTCAAGAGGAGGCTTTCTTT	CASSLVFQEEAFF
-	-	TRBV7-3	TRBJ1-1	TGTGCCAGCAGCTTATCGGGGATGGGAGGGGGTGAAGCTTTCTTT	CASSLSGMGGGEAFF
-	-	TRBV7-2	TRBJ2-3	TGTGCCAGCAGCTTTAGTAGAGGAGATACGCAGTATTTT	CASSFSRGDTQYF
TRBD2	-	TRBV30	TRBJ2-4	TGTGCATGTGGAGCGGGGGGGAACATTCAGTACTTC	CACGAGGNIQYF
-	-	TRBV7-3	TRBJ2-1	TGTGCCAGCAGCCTTATGACTAGTATGGATGAGCAGTTCTTC	CASSLMTSMDEQFF
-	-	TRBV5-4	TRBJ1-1	TGTGCCAGCAGATTAGAGCGGGTGTCTGAAGCTTTCTTT	CASRLERVSEAFF
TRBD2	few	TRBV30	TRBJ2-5	TGTGCCTGGGGAGGGGTACTAGCGGCACAGACCCAGTACTTC	CAWGGVLAAQTQYF
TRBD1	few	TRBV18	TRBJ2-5	TGTGCCAGCGGGGACAGGAAGGAGACCCAGTACTTC	CASGDRKETQYF